This is a list of T cell receptor beta chains from one sample in a study of blood T cells in healthy people across ages. Via MiXCR, TCRdb re-called the 5' RACE reads, giving one row per CDR3 protein. This sample has approximately 1.5 million distinct CDR3 sequences, with 42% found just once. Sequenced: blood. The receptors shown here come from a woman in her late teens or twenties in good health. Each CDR3 is given with its conserved first and last residue. A D gene is named only where the DNA matches it firmly. Size values are once, few and many counts, or a class for expanded clones, and some rows have none.

>few|TRBJ1-1|TRBV29-1|.
TGCAGCGTTGAGAAATCCTTGAACACTGAAGCTTTCTTT
CSVEKSLNTEAFF
>.|TRBJ2-7|TRBV7-9|TRBD2
TGTGCCAGCAGCTCCCCGTCGCTAGCGGGACCCGAGCAGTACTTC
CASSSPSLAGPEQYF
>.|TRBJ2-1|TRBV6-2/TRBV6-3|.
TGTGCCAGCAGTGACCGTGGGGCCGGTGAGCAGTTCTTC
CASSDRGAGEQFF
>few|TRBJ2-3|TRBV14|.
TGTGCCAGCAGCCAAGATTTTAACACAGATACGCAGTATTTT
CASSQDFNTDTQYF
>.|TRBJ1-1|TRBV4-1|TRBD1
TGCGCCGGCAGCCATCGACAGGGGCAGATGAACACTGAAGCTTTCTTT
CAGSHRQGQMNTEAFF
>many|TRBJ2-3|TRBV7-3|.
TGTGCCAGCAGCCCCGGCAGCTCTAGCACAGATACGCAGTATTTT
CASSPGSSSTDTQYF
>.|TRBJ2-1|TRBV29-1|TRBD2
TGCAGCATTAGAACTAGCGGCTCCATACACGTCTACGAGCAGTTCTTC
CSIRTSGSIHVYEQFF
>.|TRBJ1-1|TRBV6-2/TRBV6-3|TRBD1
TGTGCCAGCAGTTTTCGGACAGGAGGTCTGGACACTGAAGCTTTCTTT
CASSFRTGGLDTEAFF
>.|TRBJ2-3|TRBV15|.
TGTGCCACCAGCGCCCGCTTTGAGGGTTTAACAGATACGCAGTATTTT
CATSARFEGLTDTQYF
>.|TRBJ2-6|TRBV15|.
TGTGCCACCAGCAGGGACAGTACCTCTGGGGCCAACGTCCTGACTTTC
CATSRDSTSGANVLTF